This entry concerns a single T cell receptor beta chain. These data come from a study of blood T cell repertoires in COVID-19. Study information: COVID-19 samples, acute and convalescent, were from the United States, Italy and Spain.

Seattle's enrolled individuals joined amid active infection and were then monitored longitudinally. CDR3 size: 16 residues. Germline lookup yields CDR1 SGHNT and CDR2 YYREEE (reference sequence). Trimming took 3 bases from V and 1 from J, leaving 14 bases between them. Source study methods: Quantification of nucleated cells was approximated via reference gene primer amplification. The table came from immunoSEQ multiplex PCR; TCRdb's copy has only in-frame clones and leaves some out. V and J calls and clone size are as listed in that table; D and trimming were resolved from the DNA. The sample includes 50,000 to 55,000 clones, about 79% seen only once; the top ten take around 10%.

The source material was peripheral blood. The sequence was obtained from an older man with COVID-19, enrolled during active disease. The V and J genes are TRBV5-4 and TRBJ1-5, with TRBD1 as a possible D gene (6 bases). CDR3: CASSSYREGSNQPQHF. CDR3 sequence (DNA): TGTGCCAGCAGCTCCTACAGGGAGGGGAGCAATCAGCCCCAGCATTTT.